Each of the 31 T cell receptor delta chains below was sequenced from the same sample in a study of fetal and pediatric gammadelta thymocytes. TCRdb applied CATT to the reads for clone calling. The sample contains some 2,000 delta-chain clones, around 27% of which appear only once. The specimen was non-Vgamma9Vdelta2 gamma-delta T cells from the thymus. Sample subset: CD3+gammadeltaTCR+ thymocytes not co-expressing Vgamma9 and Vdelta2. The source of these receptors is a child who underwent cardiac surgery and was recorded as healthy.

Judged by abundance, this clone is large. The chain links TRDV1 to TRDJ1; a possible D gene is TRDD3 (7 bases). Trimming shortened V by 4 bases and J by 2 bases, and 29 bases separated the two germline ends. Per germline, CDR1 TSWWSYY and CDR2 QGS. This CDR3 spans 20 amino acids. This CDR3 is CALGGPTTSTGARGTDKLIF. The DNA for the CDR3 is TGTGCTCTTGGGGGTCCTACGACTAGTACTGGGGCTAGGGGAACCGATAAACTCATCTTT.

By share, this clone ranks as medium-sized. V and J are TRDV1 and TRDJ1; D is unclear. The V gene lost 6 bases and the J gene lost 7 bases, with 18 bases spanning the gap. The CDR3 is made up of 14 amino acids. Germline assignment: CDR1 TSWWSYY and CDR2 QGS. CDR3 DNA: TGTGCTCTTGGAGCAAAAGGGTTGGCGGGTAAACTCATCTTT. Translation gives CALGAKGLAGKLIF.

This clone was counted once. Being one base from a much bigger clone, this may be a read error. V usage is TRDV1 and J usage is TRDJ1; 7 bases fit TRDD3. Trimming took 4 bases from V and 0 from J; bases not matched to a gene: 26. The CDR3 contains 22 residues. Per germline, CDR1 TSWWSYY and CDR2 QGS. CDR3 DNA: TGTGCTCTTGGGGTTTTACCTACCCCCTGGTACGTGGGGGGATCCCACACCGATAAACTCATCTTT. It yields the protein CALGVLPTPWYVGGSHTDKLIF.

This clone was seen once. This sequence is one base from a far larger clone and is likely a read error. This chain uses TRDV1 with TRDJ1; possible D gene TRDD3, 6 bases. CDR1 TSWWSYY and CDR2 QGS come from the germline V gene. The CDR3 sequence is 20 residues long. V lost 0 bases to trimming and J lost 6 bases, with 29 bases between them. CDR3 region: CALGELDWFQPVLGPNKLIF. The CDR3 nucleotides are TGTGCTCTTGGGGAACTAGATTGGTTTCAACCCGTACTGGGACCCAATAAACTCATCTTT.

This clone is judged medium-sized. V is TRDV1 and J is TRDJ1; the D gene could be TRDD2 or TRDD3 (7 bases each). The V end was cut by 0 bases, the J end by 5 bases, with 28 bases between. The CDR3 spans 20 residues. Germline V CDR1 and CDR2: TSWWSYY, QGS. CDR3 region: CALGELLPSFPGGRADKLIF. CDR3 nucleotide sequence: TGTGCTCTTGGGGAACTCCTTCCTTCCTTCCCTGGGGGCCGCGCGGATAAACTCATCTTT.

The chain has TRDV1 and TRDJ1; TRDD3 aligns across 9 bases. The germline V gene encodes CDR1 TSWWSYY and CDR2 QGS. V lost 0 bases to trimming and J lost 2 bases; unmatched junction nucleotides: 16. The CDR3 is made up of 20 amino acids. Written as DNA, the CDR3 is TGTGCTCTTGGGGAACTAAAGGGGATACGAGGGAAGGGGGATACCGATAAACTCATCTTT. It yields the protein CALGELKGIRGKGDTDKLIF.

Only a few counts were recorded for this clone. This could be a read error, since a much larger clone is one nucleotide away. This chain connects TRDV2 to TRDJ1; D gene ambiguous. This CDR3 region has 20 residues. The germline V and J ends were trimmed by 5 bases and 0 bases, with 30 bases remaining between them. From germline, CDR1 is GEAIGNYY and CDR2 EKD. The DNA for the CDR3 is TGTGCCTGTGGTTCCAACAAAGACTCTCTGTACGCGGACCACACCGATAAACTCATCTTT. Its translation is CACGSNKDSLYADHTDKLIF.

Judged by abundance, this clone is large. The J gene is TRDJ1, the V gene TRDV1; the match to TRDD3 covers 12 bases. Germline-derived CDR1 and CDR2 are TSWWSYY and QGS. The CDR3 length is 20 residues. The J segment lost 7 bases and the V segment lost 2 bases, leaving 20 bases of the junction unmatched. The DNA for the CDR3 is TGTGCTCTTGGGGAATCAAAGCCAAACTGGGGGATACCACTCCTCGTTAAACTCATCTTT. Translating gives CALGESKPNWGIPLLVKLIF.

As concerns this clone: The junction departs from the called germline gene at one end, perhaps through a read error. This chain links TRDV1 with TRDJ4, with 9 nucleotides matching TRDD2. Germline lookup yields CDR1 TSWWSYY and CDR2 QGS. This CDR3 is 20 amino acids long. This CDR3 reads CALGELAFLREDTLARHLIF. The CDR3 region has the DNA TGTGCTCTTGGTGAACTGGCCTTCCTACGGGAGGATACGCTGGCCAGACACCTGATCTTT.

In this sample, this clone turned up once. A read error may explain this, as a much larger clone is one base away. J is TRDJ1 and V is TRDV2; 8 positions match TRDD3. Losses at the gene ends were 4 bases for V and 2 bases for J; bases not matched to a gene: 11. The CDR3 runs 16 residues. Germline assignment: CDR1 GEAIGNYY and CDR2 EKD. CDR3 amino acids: CACEGSWGTPTDKLIF. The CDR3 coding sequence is TGTGCCTGTGAGGGGTCCTGGGGGACCCCTACCGATAAACTCATCTTT.

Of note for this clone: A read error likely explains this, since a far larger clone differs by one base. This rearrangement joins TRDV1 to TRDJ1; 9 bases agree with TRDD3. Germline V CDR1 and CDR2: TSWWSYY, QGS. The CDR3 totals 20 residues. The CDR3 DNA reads TGTGCTCTTGGAGTACTACGCAACCCTATTTGGGGGATATGCACCGATAAACGCATCTTT. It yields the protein CALGVLRNPIWGICTDKRIF.

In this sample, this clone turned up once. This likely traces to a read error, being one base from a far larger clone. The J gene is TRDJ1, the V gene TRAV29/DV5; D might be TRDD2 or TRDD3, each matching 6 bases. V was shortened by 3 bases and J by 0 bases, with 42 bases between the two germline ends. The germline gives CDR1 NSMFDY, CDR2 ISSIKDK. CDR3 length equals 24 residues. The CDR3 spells CAATSRPYSRPSTRYGAYTDKLIF. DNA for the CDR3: TGTGCAGCAACCTCGCGACCCTATTCGCGCCCTTCCACCAGATACGGGGCGTACACCGATAAACTCATCTTT.

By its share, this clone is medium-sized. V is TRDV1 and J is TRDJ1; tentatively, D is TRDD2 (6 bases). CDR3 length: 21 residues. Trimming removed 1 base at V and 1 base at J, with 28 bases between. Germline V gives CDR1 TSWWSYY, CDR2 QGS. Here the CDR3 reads CALGEPPEFLSSPPSTDKLIF. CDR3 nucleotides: TGTGCTCTTGGGGAACCACCAGAATTCCTAAGCAGCCCTCCCAGCACCGATAAACTCATCTTT.

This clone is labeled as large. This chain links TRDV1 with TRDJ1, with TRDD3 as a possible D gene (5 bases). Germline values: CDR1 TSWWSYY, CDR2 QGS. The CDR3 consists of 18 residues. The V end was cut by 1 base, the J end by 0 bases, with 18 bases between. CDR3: CALGEPPLRGLNTDKLIF. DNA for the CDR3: TGTGCTCTTGGGGAACCCCCTCTCAGGGGGCTGAACACCGATAAACTCATCTTT.

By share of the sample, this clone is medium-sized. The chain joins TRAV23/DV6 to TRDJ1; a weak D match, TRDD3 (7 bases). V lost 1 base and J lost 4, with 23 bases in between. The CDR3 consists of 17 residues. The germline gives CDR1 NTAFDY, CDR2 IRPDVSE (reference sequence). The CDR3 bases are TGTGCAGCAAGCCTCTCCTACGCTGGGGGGCTCCACGATAAACTCATCTTT. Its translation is CAASLSYAGGLHDKLIF.

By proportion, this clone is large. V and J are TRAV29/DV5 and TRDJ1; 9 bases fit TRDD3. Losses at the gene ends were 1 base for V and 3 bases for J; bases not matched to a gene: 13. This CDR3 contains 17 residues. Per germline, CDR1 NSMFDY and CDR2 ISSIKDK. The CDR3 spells CAASFRGDTLVSDKLIF. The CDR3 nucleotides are TGTGCAGCAAGCTTTAGGGGGGATACCTTAGTTTCCGATAAACTCATCTTT.

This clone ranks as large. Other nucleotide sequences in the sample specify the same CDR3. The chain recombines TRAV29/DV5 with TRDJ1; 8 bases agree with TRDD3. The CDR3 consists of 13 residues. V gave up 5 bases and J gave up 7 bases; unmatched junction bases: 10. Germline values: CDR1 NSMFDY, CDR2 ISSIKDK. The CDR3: CAAAKRGIGKLIF. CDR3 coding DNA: TGTGCAGCCGCGAAAAGGGGGATAGGTAAACTCATCTTT.

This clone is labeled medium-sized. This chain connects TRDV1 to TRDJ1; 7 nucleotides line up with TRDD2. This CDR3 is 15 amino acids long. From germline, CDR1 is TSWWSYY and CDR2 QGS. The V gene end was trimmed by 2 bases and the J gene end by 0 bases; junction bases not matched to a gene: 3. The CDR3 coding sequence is TGTGCTCTTGGGGAAACCTTCCTTTACACCGATAAACTCATCTTT. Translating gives CALGETFLYTDKLIF.

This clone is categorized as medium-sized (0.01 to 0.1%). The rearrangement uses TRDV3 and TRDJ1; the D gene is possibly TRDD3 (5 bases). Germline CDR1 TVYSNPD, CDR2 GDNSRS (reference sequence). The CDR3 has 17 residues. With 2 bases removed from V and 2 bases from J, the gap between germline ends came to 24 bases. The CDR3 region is CAFGSEGFGGRTDKLIF. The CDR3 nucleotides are TGTGCCTTTGGGTCCGAGGGATTCGGCGGTCGGACCGATAAACTCATCTTT.

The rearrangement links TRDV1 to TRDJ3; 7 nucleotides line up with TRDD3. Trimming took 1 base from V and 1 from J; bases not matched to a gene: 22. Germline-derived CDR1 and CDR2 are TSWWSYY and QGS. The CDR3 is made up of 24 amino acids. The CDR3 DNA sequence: TGTGCTCTTGGGGAACCGCCAGGAGGAACCCTGCGGGGGATTTGGTCCTGGGACACCCGACAGATGTTTTTC. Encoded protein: CALGEPPGGTLRGIWSWDTRQMFF.

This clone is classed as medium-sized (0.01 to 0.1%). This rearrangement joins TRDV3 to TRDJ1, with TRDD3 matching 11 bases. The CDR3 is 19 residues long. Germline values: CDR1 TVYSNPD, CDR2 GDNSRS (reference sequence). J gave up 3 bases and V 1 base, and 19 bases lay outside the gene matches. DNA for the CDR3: TGTGCCTTTACACGACTCCTCTCGGTGGTGGGGGATACGGCCGATAAACTCATCTTT. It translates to CAFTRLLSVVGDTADKLIF.

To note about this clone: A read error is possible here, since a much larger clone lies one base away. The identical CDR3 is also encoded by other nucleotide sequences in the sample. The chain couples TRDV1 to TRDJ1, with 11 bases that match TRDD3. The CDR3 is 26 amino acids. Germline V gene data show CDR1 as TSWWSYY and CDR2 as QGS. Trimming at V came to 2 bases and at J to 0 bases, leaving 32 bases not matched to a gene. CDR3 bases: TGTGCTCTTGGGGAATCTATTTATCCGATACACTGGGGGATAGAGCCCCCCAAAGGGTACACCGATAAACTCATCTTT. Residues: CALGESIYPIHWGIEPPKGYTDKLIF.

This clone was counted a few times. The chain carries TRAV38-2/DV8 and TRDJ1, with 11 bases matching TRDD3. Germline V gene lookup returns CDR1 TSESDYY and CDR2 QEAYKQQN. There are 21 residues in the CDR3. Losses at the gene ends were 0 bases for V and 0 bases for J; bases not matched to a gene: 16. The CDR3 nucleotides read TGTGCTTATAGGAGCGTAGCTGGCTGGGGGATACCCGGTAAGAACACCGATAAACTCATCTTT. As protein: CAYRSVAGWGIPGKNTDKLIF.

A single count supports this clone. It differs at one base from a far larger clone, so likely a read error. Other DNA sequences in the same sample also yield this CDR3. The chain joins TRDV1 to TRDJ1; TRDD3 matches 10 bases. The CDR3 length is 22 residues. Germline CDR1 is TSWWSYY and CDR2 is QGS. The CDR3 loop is CALGTRVSSVTGGFPYTDKLIF. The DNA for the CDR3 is TGTGCTCTTGGGACACGAGTCTCCTCTGTCACTGGGGGATTCCCTTACACCGATAAGCTCATCTTT.

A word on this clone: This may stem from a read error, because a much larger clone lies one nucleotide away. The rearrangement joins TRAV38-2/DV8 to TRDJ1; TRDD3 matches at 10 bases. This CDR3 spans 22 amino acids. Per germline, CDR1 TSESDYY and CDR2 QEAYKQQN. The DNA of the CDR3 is TGTGCTTATAGGAGCGCTCCGGGTGAGCTAGTTGGGGGATACTCTTGCACCGATAAACCCATCTTT. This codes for CAYRSAPGELVGGYSCTDKPIF.

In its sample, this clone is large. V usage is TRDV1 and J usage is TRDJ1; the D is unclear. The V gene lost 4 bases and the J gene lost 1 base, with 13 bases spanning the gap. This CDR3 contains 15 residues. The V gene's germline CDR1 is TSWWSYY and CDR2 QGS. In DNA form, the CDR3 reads TGTGCTCTTGGGGGATCGATCGGGAGCACCGATAAACTCATCTTT. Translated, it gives CALGGSIGSTDKLIF.

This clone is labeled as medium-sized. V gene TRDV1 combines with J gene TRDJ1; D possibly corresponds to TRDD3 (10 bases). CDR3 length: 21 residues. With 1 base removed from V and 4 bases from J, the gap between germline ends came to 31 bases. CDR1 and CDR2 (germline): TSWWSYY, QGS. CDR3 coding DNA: TGTGCTCTTGGGGAACGGCCTTCCTACGTACTGGGGGATTCCAGCCTCGATAAACTCATCTTT. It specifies CALGERPSYVLGDSSLDKLIF.

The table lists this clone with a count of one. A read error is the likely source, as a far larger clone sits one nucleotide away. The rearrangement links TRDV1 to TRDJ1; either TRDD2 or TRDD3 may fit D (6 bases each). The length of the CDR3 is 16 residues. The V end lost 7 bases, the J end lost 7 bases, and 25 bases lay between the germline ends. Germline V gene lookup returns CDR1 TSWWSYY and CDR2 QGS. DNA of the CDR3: TGTGCTCTTGAGGTTTCTTCCTTGGGGGGCCGCGGTAAACTCATCTTT. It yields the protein CALEVSSLGGRGKLIF.

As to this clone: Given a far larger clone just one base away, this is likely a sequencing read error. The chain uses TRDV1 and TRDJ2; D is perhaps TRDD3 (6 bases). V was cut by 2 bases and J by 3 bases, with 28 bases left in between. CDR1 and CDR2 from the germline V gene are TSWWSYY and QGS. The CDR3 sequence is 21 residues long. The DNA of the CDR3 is TGTGCTCTTGGGGAAATCCGCCTTTCCGGAGGGATAAGCAGCCTGACAGCACAACTCTTCTTT. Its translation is CALGEIRLSGGISSLTAQLFF.

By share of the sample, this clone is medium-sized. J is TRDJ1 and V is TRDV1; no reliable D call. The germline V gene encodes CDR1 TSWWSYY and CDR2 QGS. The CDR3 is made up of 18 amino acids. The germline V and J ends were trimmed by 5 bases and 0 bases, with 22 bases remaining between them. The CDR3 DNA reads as TGTGCTCTTGGGAATCACCAAAACCCCGTTTACCACACCGATAAACTCATCTTT. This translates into CALGNHQNPVYHTDKLIF.

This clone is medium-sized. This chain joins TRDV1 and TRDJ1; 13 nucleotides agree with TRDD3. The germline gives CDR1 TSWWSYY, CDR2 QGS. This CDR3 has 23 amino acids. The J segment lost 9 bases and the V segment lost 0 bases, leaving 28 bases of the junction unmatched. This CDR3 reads CALGELNLGHGTGGYAALWELIF. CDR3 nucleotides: TGTGCTCTTGGGGAACTAAATTTAGGCCACGGTACTGGGGGATACGCGGCGCTGTGGGAACTCATCTTT.